The sequence of this T cell receptor beta chain was determined in a study of cytotoxic CD8 clonotypes in ibrutinib-treated CLL. Deep sequencing aimed at 1 in 200,000 to 1 in 1 million T cells' resolution. Data came from immunoSEQ multiplex PCR; TCRdb stores just in-frame clones and leaves some out. Found here are under 200,000 clones, approximately 77% of them singletons; the top ten hold approximately 2%. Only a few counts were recorded for this clone. This receptor was identified in a human donor with chronic lymphocytic leukemia. The material was PBMCs, obtained after 12 months of ibrutinib treatment.

The CDR3: CASSFQGSDEQYF. The CDR3 DNA sequence: TGTGCCAGCAGCTTTCAGGGTTCGGACGAGCAGTACTTC. This sequence joins TRBV7-3 and TRBJ2-7; D is possibly TRBD1 (5 bases). Trimming left V 3 bases short and J 5 bases short, with 11 bases between. In germline, CDR1 is SGHTA, CDR2 FQGTGA. This CDR3 region has 13 residues.